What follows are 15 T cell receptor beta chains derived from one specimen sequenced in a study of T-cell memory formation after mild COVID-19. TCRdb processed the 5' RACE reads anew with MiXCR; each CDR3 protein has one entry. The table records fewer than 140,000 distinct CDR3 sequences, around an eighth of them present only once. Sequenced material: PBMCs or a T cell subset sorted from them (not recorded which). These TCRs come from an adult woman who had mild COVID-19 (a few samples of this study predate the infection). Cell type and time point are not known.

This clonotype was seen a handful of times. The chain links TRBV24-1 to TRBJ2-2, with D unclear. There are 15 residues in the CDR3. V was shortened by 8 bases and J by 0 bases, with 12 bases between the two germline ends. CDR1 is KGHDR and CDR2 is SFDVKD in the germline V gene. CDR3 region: CATTSSQANTGELFF. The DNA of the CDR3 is TGTGCCACCACTAGTTCGCAGGCGAACACCGGGGAGCTGTTTTTT.

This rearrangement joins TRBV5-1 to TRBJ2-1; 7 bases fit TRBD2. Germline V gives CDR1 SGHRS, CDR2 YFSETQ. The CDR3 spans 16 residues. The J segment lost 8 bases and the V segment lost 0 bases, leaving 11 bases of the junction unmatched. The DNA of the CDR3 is TGCGCCAGCAGCTTGGAAGGACTAGGGGATAGCCATGAGCAGTTCTTC. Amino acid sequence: CASSLEGLGDSHEQFF.

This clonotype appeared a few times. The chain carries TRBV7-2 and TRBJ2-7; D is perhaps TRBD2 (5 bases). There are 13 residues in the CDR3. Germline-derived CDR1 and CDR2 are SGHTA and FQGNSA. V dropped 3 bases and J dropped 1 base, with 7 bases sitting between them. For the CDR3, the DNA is TGTGCCAGCAGCTTCGAGCGGTCCTACGAGCAGTACTTC. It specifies CASSFERSYEQYF.

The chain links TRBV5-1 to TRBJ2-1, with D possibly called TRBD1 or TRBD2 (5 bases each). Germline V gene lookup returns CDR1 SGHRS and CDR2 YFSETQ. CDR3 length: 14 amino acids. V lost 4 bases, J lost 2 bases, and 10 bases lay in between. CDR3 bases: TGCGCCAGCAGCCCCGAGGGGACCTACAATGAGCAGTTCTTC. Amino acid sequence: CASSPEGTYNEQFF.

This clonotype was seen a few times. In DNA form, the CDR3 reads TGTGCCAGCTCACCTCCATGGGTGACAGGGCAAGAATATGGCTACACCTTC. Translating it yields CASSPPWVTGQEYGYTF. The genes are TRBV18 and TRBJ1-2, with 7 bases lining up with TRBD1. The germline gives CDR1 KGHSH, CDR2 LQKENI. The CDR3 contains 17 residues. The V gene end was trimmed by 3 bases and the J gene end by 5 bases; junction bases not matched to a gene: 15.

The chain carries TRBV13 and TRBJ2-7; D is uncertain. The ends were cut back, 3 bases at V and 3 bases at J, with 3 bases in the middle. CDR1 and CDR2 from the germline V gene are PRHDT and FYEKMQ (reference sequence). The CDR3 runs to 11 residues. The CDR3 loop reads CASSFDYEQYF. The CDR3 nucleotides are TGTGCCAGCAGCTTTGACTACGAGCAGTACTTC.

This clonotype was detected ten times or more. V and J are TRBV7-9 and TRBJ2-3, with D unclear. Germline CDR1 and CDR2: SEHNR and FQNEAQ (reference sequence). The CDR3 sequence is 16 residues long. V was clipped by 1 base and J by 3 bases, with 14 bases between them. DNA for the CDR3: TGTGCCAGCAGCTTAGATCCCACTCTACCAACAGATACGCAGTATTTT. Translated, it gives CASSLDPTLPTDTQYF.

The CDR3 coding sequence is TGCGCCAGCGGCGCCCGCGTAGGGTCCTACGAGCAGTACTTC. Translation gives CASGARVGSYEQYF. The chain is built from TRBV5-1 and TRBJ2-7; D uncertain. Germline V gene sequence: CDR1 SGHRS, CDR2 YFSETQ. The CDR3 length is 14 residues. The V end was cut by 7 bases, the J end by 1 base, with 15 bases between.

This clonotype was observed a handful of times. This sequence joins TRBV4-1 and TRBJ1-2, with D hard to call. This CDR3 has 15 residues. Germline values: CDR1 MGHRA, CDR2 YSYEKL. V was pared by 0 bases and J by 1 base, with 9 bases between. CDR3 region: CASSQDGVDNYGYTF. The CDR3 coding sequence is TGCGCCAGCAGCCAAGACGGGGTGGATAACTATGGCTACACCTTC.

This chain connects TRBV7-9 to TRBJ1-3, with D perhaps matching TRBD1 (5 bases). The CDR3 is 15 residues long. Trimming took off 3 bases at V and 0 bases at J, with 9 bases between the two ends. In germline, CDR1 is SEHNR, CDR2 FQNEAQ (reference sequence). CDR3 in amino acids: CASSLGLLSGNTIYF. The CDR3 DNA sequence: TGTGCCAGCAGCTTGGGGCTCCTCTCTGGAAACACCATATATTTT. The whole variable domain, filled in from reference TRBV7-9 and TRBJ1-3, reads DTGVSQNPRHKITKRGQNVTFRCDPISEHNRLYWYRQTLGQGPEFLTYFQNEAQLEKSRLLSDRFSAERPKGSFSTLEIQRTEQGDSAMYLCASSLGLLSGNTIYFGEGSWLTVV.

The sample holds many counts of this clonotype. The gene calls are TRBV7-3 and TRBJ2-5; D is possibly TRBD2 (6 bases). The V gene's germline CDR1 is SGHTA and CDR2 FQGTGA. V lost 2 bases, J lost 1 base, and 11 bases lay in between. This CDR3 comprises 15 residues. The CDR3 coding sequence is TGTGCCAGCAGCTTAGGAGGAGGGATCCAAGAGACCCAGTACTTC. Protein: CASSLGGGIQETQYF.

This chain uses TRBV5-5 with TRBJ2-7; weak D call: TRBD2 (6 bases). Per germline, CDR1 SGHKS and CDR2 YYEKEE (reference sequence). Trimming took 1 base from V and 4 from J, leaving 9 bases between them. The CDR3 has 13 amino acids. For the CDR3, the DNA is TGTGCCAGCAGCTTGTCTGCGGGGTACGAGCAGTACTTC. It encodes CASSLSAGYEQYF.

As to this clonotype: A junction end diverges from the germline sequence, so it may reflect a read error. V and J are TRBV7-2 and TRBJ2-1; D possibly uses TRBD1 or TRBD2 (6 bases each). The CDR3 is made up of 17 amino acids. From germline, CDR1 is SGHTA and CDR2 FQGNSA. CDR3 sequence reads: CASSLAMGGLSYNEQFF. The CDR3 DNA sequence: TGTGCAAGCAGCTTAGCGATGGGGGGCCTCTCCTACAATGAGCAGTTCTTC.

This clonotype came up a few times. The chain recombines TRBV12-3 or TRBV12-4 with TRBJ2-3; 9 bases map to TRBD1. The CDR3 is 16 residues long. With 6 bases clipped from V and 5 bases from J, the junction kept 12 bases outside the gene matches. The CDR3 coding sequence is TGTGCCAGCAGCCCCTCGGGACAGGGTAACGGAGATACGCAGTATTTT. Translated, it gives CASSPSGQGNGDTQYF.

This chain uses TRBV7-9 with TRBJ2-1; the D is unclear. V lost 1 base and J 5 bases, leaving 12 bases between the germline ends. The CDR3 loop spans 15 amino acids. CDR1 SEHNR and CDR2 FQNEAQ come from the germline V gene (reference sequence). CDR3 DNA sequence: TGTGCCAGCAGCTTAGAGGGCGGATATGACAATGAGCAGTTCTTC. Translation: CASSLEGGYDNEQFF.